This passage covers 25 T cell receptor beta chains from one sample sequenced in a study of PD-1 blockade in classical Hodgkin lymphoma. After autologous stem cell transplantation all patients relapsed, and prior brentuximab vedotin exposure differed between cohorts. Sequencing was performed with immunoSEQ multiplex PCR; in TCRdb, only in-frame clones are kept and a portion is missing. The sample carries around 150,000 clones, about 78% recorded once. The starting material was peripheral blood mononuclear cells (PBMCs), obtained before the second cycle of nivolumab. The receptor set was obtained from a human donor with classical Hodgkin lymphoma.

The chain is built from TRBV18 and TRBJ2-2; 11 nucleotides agree with TRBD2. The CDR3 sequence is 17 residues long. Germline-derived CDR1 and CDR2 are KGHSH and LQKENI. Trimming at V came to 0 bases and at J to 1 base, leaving 1 base not matched to a gene. The DNA of the CDR3 is TGTGCCAGCTCACCACCGGGGACTAGCGGGAACACCGGGGAGCTGTTTTTT. As protein: CASSPPGTSGNTGELFF.

Note on this clone: The junction shows a germline mismatch at one end, possibly a read error. This chain links TRBV7-6 with TRBJ2-1, with TRBD2 identical over 14 bases. Germline lookup yields CDR1 SGHVS and CDR2 FNYEAQ. The CDR3 loop spans 18 amino acids. The CDR3 loop reads CASSSTGTSGRGNSERFF. The CDR3 DNA follows: TGTGCCAGCAGCTCAACCGGGACTAGCGGGAGAGGGAACAGCGAGCGGTTCTTC.

The V call is TRBV9, the J call TRBJ2-7; D is unclear. Trimming shortened V by 4 bases and J by 8 bases, and 4 bases separated the two germline ends. The CDR3 has 9 amino acids. Germline loops: CDR1 SGDLS, CDR2 YYNGEE. The CDR3: CASSPQQYF. The CDR3 DNA follows: TGTGCCAGCAGCCCCCAGCAGTACTTC. Supplemented by reference TRBV9 and TRBJ2-7, the full variable domain reads DSGVTQTPKHLITATGQRVTLRCSPRSGDLSVYWYQQSLDQGLQFLIQYYNGEERAKGNILERFSAQQFPDLHSELNLSSLELGDSALYFCASSPQQYFGPGTRLTVT.

The rearrangement joins TRBV28 to TRBJ2-3, with 9 positions matching TRBD2. CDR1 MDHEN and CDR2 SYDVKM come from the germline V gene. V gave up 5 bases and J gave up 5 bases; unmatched junction bases: 8. CDR3 length: 15 residues. The CDR3 DNA sequence: TGTGCCAGCAGTAAGGGACTAGCCGTCGGAGATACGCAGTATTTT. The encoded protein is CASSKGLAVGDTQYF.

This chain joins TRBV10-3 and TRBJ2-7; maybe TRBD2 (6 bases). Trimming cost V 2 bases and J 12 bases, with 14 bases left between them. Germline V gene lookup returns CDR1 ENHRY and CDR2 SYGVKD. This CDR3 is 12 amino acids long. This chain's CDR3 is CAISEGGGTSYF. The CDR3 DNA is TGTGCCATCAGTGAGGGGGGTGGGACTTCGTACTTC.

The chain carries TRBV7-6 and TRBJ2-3; no firm D call. The germline CDR1 and CDR2 sequences are SGHVS and FNYEAQ. Trimming pared 1 base from V and 3 bases from J, leaving 8 bases between. This CDR3 has 14 residues. The CDR3 sequence is CASSLEGLTDTQYF. Written as DNA, the CDR3 is TGTGCCAGCAGCTTAGAGGGTCTGACAGATACGCAGTATTTT.

The chain combines TRBV6-5 with TRBJ1-2; D is uncertain. The germline V and J ends were trimmed by 5 bases and 4 bases, with 17 bases remaining between them. The CDR3 has 15 amino acids. Germline V CDR1 and CDR2: MNHEY, SVGAGI. CDR3 region: CASSPQSGGSYGYTF. The CDR3 region has the DNA TGTGCCAGCAGTCCCCAGTCAGGTGGCAGCTATGGCTACACCTTC.

The chain recombines TRBV4-3 with TRBJ2-5; D remains ambiguous. The CDR3 has 13 amino acids. Germline V CDR1 and CDR2: LGHNA, YSLEER. Trimming left V 0 bases short and J 4 bases short, with 6 bases between. The CDR3 protein is CASSQDRLETQYF. As DNA, the CDR3 is TGCGCCAGCAGCCAAGATCGGTTAGAGACCCAGTACTTC.

The rearrangement joins TRBV6-6 to TRBJ2-2; 7 bases align to TRBD2. The CDR3 runs 14 residues. V dropped 9 bases and J dropped 5; count of bases not matched to a gene: 9. From germline, CDR1 is MNHNY and CDR2 SVGAGI (reference sequence). The CDR3 sequence: CASLSREGTGELFF. DNA of the CDR3: TGTGCCAGTTTATCCAGGGAGGGGACCGGGGAGCTGTTTTTT.

The chain is built from TRBV11-2 and TRBJ1-2; 10 nucleotides align to TRBD1. Looked up from germline, CDR1 is SGHAT and CDR2 is FQNNGV. Trimming removed 3 bases from V and 8 bases from J; junction bases left unmatched: 9. CDR3 length: 15 amino acids. The CDR3 DNA sequence: TGTGCCAGCAGCTTTAATAGGGACAGGGGATGGGGCTACACCTTC. It yields the protein CASSFNRDRGWGYTF. The full variable domain, its missing parts supplied by reference TRBV11-2 and TRBJ1-2, is EAGVAQSPRYKIIEKRQSVAFWCNPISGHATLYWYQQILGQGPKLLIQFQNNGVVDDSQLPKDRFSAERLKGVDSTLKIQPAKLEDSAVYLCASSFNRDRGWGYTFGSGTRLTVV.

The rearrangement links TRBV4-3 to TRBJ1-2; no reliable D call. The CDR3 is 14 amino acids. V was trimmed by 0 bases and J by 5 bases, leaving 10 bases between them. The germline CDR1 and CDR2 sequences are LGHNA and YSLEER. CDR3: CASSQDYQRYGYTF. The CDR3 nucleotides read TGCGCCAGCAGCCAAGATTACCAGAGGTATGGCTACACCTTC.

The V call is TRBV28, the J call TRBJ2-7; 11 nucleotides match TRBD1. This CDR3 spans 15 amino acids. J was trimmed by 0 bases and V by 6 bases; bases with no gene match: 4. From germline, CDR1 is MDHEN and CDR2 SYDVKM. The CDR3 DNA follows: TGTGCCAGCAGGCCCGGGACAGGGGGCTCCTACGAGCAGTACTTC. Protein product: CASRPGTGGSYEQYF.

The chain joins TRBV28 to TRBJ1-5; no clear D gene. The V gene's germline CDR1 is MDHEN and CDR2 SYDVKM. The V gene lost 2 bases and the J gene lost 3 bases, with 11 bases spanning the gap. The length of the CDR3 is 15 residues. The CDR3 reads CASSLTFLYNQPQHF. The CDR3 nucleotides read TGTGCCAGCAGTTTAACGTTCCTATACAATCAGCCCCAGCATTTT.

This clone was observed a few times. The same CDR3 is also encoded by other DNA sequences in this sample. The V call is TRBV7-9, the J call TRBJ1-2; D possibly corresponds to TRBD1 (6 bases). The CDR3 length is 13 residues. Trimming shortened V by 0 bases and J by 5 bases, and 7 bases separated the two germline ends. The germline CDR1 and CDR2 sequences are SEHNR and FQNEAQ (reference sequence). CDR3 amino acids: CASSLAGGYGYTF. In DNA, the CDR3 is TGTGCCAGCAGCTTAGCAGGGGGGTATGGCTACACCTTC.

This clone has a single count. This chain connects TRBV6-6 to TRBJ2-3, with 12 positions matching TRBD2. CDR3 length: 16 residues. The J segment lost 2 bases and the V segment lost 2 bases, leaving 2 bases of the junction unmatched. Germline V gene data show CDR1 as MNHNY and CDR2 as SVGAGI (reference sequence). In DNA form, the CDR3 reads TGTGCCAGCAGTTACGGGACTAGCGGGTCCACAGATACGCAGTATTTT. As protein: CASSYGTSGSTDTQYF.

This clone occurred many times. This rearrangement joins TRBV7-2 to TRBJ2-7, with 12 positions matching TRBD2. The CDR3 consists of 14 residues. In germline, CDR1 is SGHTA, CDR2 FQGNSA. The ends lost 4 bases at V and 6 bases at J; junction bases unmatched: 4. The CDR3 reads CASSSTSGSLEQYF. The CDR3 DNA is TGTGCCAGCAGCTCGACTAGCGGGAGCCTCGAGCAGTACTTC.

This clone was seen a handful of times. The gene calls are TRBV5-1 and TRBJ1-6; no definite D call. Germline loops: CDR1 SGHRS, CDR2 YFSETQ. The CDR3 is 16 amino acids. The V end was cut by 0 bases, the J end by 10 bases, with 17 bases between. The CDR3 coding sequence is TGCGCCAGCAGCTTGGACGTCAATGTGGGAGGGTCACCCCTCCACTTT. Its translation is CASSLDVNVGGSPLHF.

The CDR3 loop reads CASSLYQETQYF. For the CDR3, the DNA is TGCGCCAGCAGCTTGTACCAAGAGACCCAGTACTTC. The chain links TRBV5-1 to TRBJ2-5; D is ambiguous. Germline V gene sequence: CDR1 SGHRS, CDR2 YFSETQ. The CDR3 totals 12 residues. The V gene lost 1 base and the J gene lost 0 bases, with 1 base spanning the gap.

The genes are TRBV5-4 and TRBJ2-3; 8 bases align to TRBD1. V lost 4 bases and J lost 6; bases outside the gene matches: 10. The CDR3 has 15 amino acids. Germline V gene lookup returns CDR1 SGHNT and CDR2 YYREEE (reference sequence). CDR3: CASSRLDRGRDTQYF. DNA of the CDR3: TGTGCCAGCAGCAGACTCGACAGGGGACGTGATACGCAGTATTTT.

The CDR3 DNA follows: TGTGCCAGCAGCTTGAGCGGGGACGGGTATGGCTACACCTTC. Protein: CASSLSGDGYGYTF. The chain joins TRBV7-9 to TRBJ1-2, with D perhaps TRBD1 (5 bases). Trimming removed 3 bases at V and 5 bases at J, with 13 bases between. The CDR3 has 14 residues. Germline V gene sequence: CDR1 SEHNR, CDR2 FQNEAQ (reference sequence).

The chain combines TRBV28 with TRBJ2-1; TRBD1 matches 8 bases. Germline CDR1 MDHEN, CDR2 SYDVKM. Trimming cost V 5 bases and J 6 bases; bases outside gene matches: 12. This CDR3 has 16 residues. Written as DNA, the CDR3 is TGTGCCAGCAGTCCGCAAGGACAGGGAGGCCCCAATGAGCAGTTCTTC. It translates to CASSPQGQGGPNEQFF.

The chain carries TRBV30 and TRBJ2-1, with D tentatively TRBD1 or TRBD2 (5 bases each). Trimming left V 0 bases short and J 10 bases short, with 16 bases between. There are 14 residues in the CDR3. Per germline, CDR1 GTSNPN and CDR2 SVGIG (reference sequence). CDR3 sequence reads: CAWSVFRDRPEQFF. CDR3 in DNA: TGTGCCTGGAGTGTATTCCGGGACCGCCCCGAGCAGTTCTTC. Using reference TRBV30 and TRBJ2-1 for the parts outside the CDR3, the full variable domain is SQTIHQWPATLVQPVGSPLSLECTVEGTSNPNLYWYRQAAGRGLQLLFYSVGIGQISSEVPQNLSASRPQDRQFILSSKKLLLSDSGFYLCAWSVFRDRPEQFFGPGTRLTVL.

The chain carries TRBV18 and TRBJ1-2; 8 bases fit TRBD1. Trimming cost V 4 bases and J 6 bases; bases outside gene matches: 1. There are 12 residues in the CDR3. The germline V gene encodes CDR1 KGHSH and CDR2 LQKENI. DNA for the CDR3: TGTGCCAGCTCACAGGACAGGGATGGCTACACCTTC. Amino acids: CASSQDRDGYTF.

CDR3 coding DNA: TGTGCCAGCAGCGTAGGCGAGGTAATGAACACTGAAGCTTTCTTT. Protein: CASSVGEVMNTEAFF. The V call is TRBV9, the J call TRBJ1-1; no definite D call. V was cut by 0 bases and J by 0 bases, with 9 bases left in between. Germline V CDR1 and CDR2: SGDLS, YYNGEE. The CDR3 is made up of 15 amino acids.

V gene TRBV18 combines with J gene TRBJ2-7; D gene uncertain. V was shortened by 6 bases and J by 2 bases, with 11 bases between the two germline ends. The germline gives CDR1 KGHSH, CDR2 LQKENI. This CDR3 region has 13 residues. CDR3 DNA: TGTGCCAGCTCGGTTACGTTTACCTACGAGCAGTACTTC. Encoded protein: CASSVTFTYEQYF.